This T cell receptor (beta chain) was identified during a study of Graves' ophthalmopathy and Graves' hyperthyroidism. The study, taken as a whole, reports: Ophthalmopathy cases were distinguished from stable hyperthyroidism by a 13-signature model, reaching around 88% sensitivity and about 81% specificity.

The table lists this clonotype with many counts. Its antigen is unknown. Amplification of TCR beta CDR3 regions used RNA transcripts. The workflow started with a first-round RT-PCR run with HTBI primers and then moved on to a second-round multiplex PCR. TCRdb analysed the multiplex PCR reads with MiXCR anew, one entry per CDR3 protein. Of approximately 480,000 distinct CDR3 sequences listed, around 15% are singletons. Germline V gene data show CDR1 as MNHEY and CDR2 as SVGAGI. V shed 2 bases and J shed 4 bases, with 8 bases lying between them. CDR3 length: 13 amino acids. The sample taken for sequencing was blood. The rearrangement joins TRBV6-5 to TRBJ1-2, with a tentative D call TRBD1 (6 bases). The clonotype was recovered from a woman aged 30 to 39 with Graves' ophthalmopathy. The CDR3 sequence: CASSYRQAYGYTF. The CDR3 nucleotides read TGTGCCAGCAGTTACCGACAGGCCTATGGCTACACCTTC.